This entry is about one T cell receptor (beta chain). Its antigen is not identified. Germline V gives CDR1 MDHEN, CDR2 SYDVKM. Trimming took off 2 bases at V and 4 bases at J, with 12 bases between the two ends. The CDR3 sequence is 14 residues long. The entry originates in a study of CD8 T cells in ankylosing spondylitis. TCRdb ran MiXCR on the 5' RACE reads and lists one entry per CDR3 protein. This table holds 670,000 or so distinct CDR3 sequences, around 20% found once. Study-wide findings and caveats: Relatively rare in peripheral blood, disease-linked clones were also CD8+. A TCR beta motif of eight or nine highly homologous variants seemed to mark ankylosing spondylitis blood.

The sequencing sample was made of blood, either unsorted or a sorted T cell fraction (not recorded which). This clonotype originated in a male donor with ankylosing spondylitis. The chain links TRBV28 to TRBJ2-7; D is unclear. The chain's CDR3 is CASSLTVGIYEQYF. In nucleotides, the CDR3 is TGTGCCAGCAGTTTAACGGTGGGGATTTACGAGCAGTACTTC.